This TCR beta chain was recovered during a study of control samples from healthy donors and cancer patients. The CDR3 is 18 residues long. CDR1 is MDHEN and CDR2 is SYDVKM in the germline V gene. Trimming took 6 bases from V and 4 from J; bases not matched to a gene: 15. Profiling relied on immunoSEQ multiplex PCR, and the TCRdb table lists in-frame clones only, not all of them. Of 98,000 or so clones listed, roughly four fifths are singletons. The chain joins TRBV28 to TRBJ2-2; TRBD1 matches at 9 bases. The sequence came from a man aged 55 to 69 in good health. Source material: blood. The CDR3 loop reads CASRLPGQGFLGTGELFF. CDR3 DNA: TGTGCCAGCAGGTTACCGGGACAGGGATTCCTGGGCACCGGGGAGCTGTTTTTT.